Listed here are 14 T cell receptor beta chains from one sample, sequenced in a study of blood T cell repertoires in COVID-19. Some clones are missing from TCRdb's copy, which holds only in-frame ones; the method was immunoSEQ multiplex PCR. The sample has 110,000 or so clones; more than 75% are singletons. Input material: peripheral blood. These receptors were collected from a woman in her thirties or forties with acute or convalescent COVID-19.

J is TRBJ1-1 and V is TRBV5-1; D is unresolved. Per germline, CDR1 SGHRS and CDR2 YFSETQ. The CDR3 length is 14 residues. V was trimmed by 2 bases and J by 0 bases, leaving 8 bases between them. The chain's CDR3 is CASSLVTVNTEAFF. The CDR3 DNA sequence: TGCGCCAGCAGCTTAGTCACAGTGAACACTGAAGCTTTCTTT. The full variable domain, in which reference TRBV5-1 and TRBJ1-1 provide the parts outside the CDR3, is KAGVTQTPRYLIKTRGQQVTLSCSPISGHRSVSWYQQTPGQGLQFLFEYFSETQRNKGNFPGRFSGRQFSNSRSEMNVSTLELGDSALYLCASSLVTVNTEAFFGQGTRLTVV.

The chain uses TRBV7-2 and TRBJ2-3; no definite D call. There are 12 residues in the CDR3. V gave up 3 bases and J gave up 6 bases, with 7 bases separating them. Germline values: CDR1 SGHTA, CDR2 FQGNSA. The CDR3 region has the DNA TGTGCCAGCAGCTTTGGAGCCGATACGCAGTATTTT. It codes for CASSFGADTQYF.

The chain uses TRBV7-2 and TRBJ2-7; D gene unclear. Germline V gives CDR1 SGHTA, CDR2 FQGNSA. The CDR3 extends over 14 amino acids. V lost 1 base and J 2 bases, leaving 9 bases between the germline ends. The CDR3 spells CASSLESGTYEQYF. CDR3 DNA: TGTGCCAGCAGCTTAGAGTCGGGTACCTACGAGCAGTACTTC.

The chain recombines TRBV6-2 or TRBV6-3 with TRBJ1-2; 7 bases line up with TRBD1. This CDR3 has 14 amino acids. Germline V gives CDR1 MNHEY, CDR2 SVGEGT. V gave up 6 bases and J gave up 4 bases; unmatched junction bases: 8. CDR3 sequence reads: CASSLGTAIYGYTF. The CDR3 bases are TGTGCCAGCAGCCTCGGGACAGCAATCTATGGCTACACCTTC.

The chain has TRBV28 and TRBJ2-1; D is unresolved. Germline V gives CDR1 MDHEN, CDR2 SYDVKM. Trimming took 6 bases from V and 8 from J, leaving 11 bases between them. The length of the CDR3 is 12 residues. CDR3 sequence (DNA): TGTGCCAGCAGAACAATACTACATGAGCAGTTCTTC. Its translation: CASRTILHEQFF.

The chain joins TRBV25-1 to TRBJ2-1, with 10 nucleotides matching TRBD2. The CDR3 spans 15 residues. Germline CDR1 reads MGHDK; CDR2 reads SYGVNS. The V and J ends lost 3 bases and 6 bases, in that order; junction bases with no gene match: 5. The CDR3 reads CASSELAGGINEQFF. The CDR3 DNA reads TGTGCCAGCAGTGAGTTAGCGGGGGGCATCAATGAGCAGTTCTTC. The whole variable domain, remainder taken from reference TRBV25-1 and TRBJ2-1, is EADIYQTPRYLVIGTGKKITLECSQTMGHDKMYWYQQDPGMELHLIHYSYGVNSTEKGDLSSESTVSRIRTEHFPLTLESARPSHTSQYLCASSELAGGINEQFFGPGTRLTVL.

The chain employs TRBV7-2 and TRBJ2-7; perhaps TRBD2 as D (5 bases). The length of the CDR3 is 15 residues. Germline V gene data show CDR1 as SGHTA and CDR2 as FQGNSA. Deletions cut 2 bases from V and 1 base from J, with 12 bases between. The CDR3 sequence: CASSLFSVKSYEQYF. CDR3 DNA: TGTGCCAGCAGCTTATTTAGCGTAAAATCCTACGAGCAGTACTTC.

This chain joins TRBV5-4 and TRBJ1-4; the match to TRBD1 covers 8 bases. The V gene's germline CDR1 is SGHNT and CDR2 YYREEE (reference sequence). Losses at the gene ends were 3 bases for V and 7 bases for J; bases not matched to a gene: 5. This CDR3 contains 14 residues. CDR3 nucleotides: TGTGCCAGCAGCTCCGGACAGGGAGGTGAAAAACTGTTTTTT. Translating gives CASSSGQGGEKLFF.

The chain recombines TRBV10-3 with TRBJ2-1, with 8 nucleotides matching TRBD2. This CDR3 has 14 residues. Trimming at V came to 6 bases and at J to 7 bases, leaving 8 bases not matched to a gene. Per germline, CDR1 ENHRY and CDR2 SYGVKD. CDR3 DNA sequence: TGTGCCATCAGCCCGGGGGGGGCCCGGAATGAGCAGTTCTTC. This encodes CAISPGGARNEQFF.

The V gene is TRBV5-1, the J gene TRBJ1-2; unclear D gene. The CDR3 has 14 residues. Germline CDR1 reads SGHRS; CDR2 reads YFSETQ. With 1 base removed from V and 3 bases from J, the gap between germline ends came to 10 bases. CDR3 residues: CASSLPGNDYGYTF. For the CDR3, the DNA is TGCGCCAGCAGCTTGCCGGGTAATGACTATGGCTACACCTTC.

The CDR3 DNA is TGTGCCAGCAGGACAGGGGCTGAAGCTTTCTTT. Its protein product is CASRTGAEAFF. This chain joins TRBV12-3 or TRBV12-4 and TRBJ1-1; 8 bases line up with TRBD1. The junction had 0 bases not matched to a gene; V was cut back by 6 bases and J by 6 bases. The CDR3 covers 11 residues.

A note on this clone: This same CDR3 is encoded by further DNA sequences in the sample. The rearrangement uses TRBV5-1 and TRBJ2-3; TRBD1 agrees at 10 bases. This CDR3 is built from 16 residues. V shed 1 base and J 0 bases; nucleotides not matched to a gene: 2. Germline loops: CDR1 SGHRS, CDR2 YFSETQ. CDR3 nucleotide sequence: TGCGCCAGCAGCTTGAGGGGACAGGGGAGCACAGATACGCAGTATTTT. It translates to CASSLRGQGSTDTQYF.

V usage is TRBV3-1 (or the pseudogene TRBV3-2) and J usage is TRBJ2-2, with D maybe TRBD1 (8 bases). The CDR3 extends over 17 amino acids. V lost 4 bases to trimming and J lost 4 bases, with 19 bases between them. Per the germline V gene, CDR1 is LGHDT and CDR2 is YNNKEL (reference sequence). CDR3 in DNA: TGTGCCAGCAGCCCCAACAGGGGGGGGCCTTCCACCGGGGAGCTGTTTTTT. Its protein product is CASSPNRGGPSTGELFF.

This clone was seen only a few times. The J gene is TRBJ1-5, the V gene TRBV9; possibly TRBD1 for D (6 bases). The CDR3 is 14 residues long. CDR1 is SGDLS, CDR2 YYNGEE, per germline. V lost 3 bases, J lost 5 bases, and 12 bases lay in between. CDR3 loop: CASSARDNYQPQHF. CDR3 DNA sequence: TGTGCCAGCAGCGCCCGGGACAACTATCAGCCCCAGCATTTT.